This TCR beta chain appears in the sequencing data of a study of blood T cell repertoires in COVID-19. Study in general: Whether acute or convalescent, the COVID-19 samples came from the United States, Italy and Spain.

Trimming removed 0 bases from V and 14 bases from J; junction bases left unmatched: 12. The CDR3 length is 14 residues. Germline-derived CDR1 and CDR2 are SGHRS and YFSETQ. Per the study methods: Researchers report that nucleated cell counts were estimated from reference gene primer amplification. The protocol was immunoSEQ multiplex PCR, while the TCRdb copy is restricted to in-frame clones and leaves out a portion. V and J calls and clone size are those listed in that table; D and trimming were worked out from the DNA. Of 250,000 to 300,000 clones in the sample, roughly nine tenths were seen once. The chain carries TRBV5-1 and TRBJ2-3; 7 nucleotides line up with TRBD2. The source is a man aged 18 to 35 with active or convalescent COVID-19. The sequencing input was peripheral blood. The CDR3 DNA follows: TGCGCCAGCAGCTTGGTTGCGGGAGACCCCCCGGGGTATTTT. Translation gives CASSLVAGDPPGYF.